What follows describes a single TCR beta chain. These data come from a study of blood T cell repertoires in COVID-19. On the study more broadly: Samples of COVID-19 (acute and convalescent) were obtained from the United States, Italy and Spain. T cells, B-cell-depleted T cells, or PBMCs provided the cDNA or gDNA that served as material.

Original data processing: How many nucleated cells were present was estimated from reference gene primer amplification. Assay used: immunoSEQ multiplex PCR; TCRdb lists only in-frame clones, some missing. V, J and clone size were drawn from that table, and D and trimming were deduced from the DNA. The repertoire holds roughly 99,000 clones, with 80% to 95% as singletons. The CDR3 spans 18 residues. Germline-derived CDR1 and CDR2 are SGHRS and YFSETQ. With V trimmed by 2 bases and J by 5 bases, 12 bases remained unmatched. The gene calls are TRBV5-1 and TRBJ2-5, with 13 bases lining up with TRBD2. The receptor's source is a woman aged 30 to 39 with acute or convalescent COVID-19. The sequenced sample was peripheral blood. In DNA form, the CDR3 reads TGCGCCAGCAGCTTTTCCGGGACTAGCGGGGCTACAGGGGAGACCCAGTACTTC. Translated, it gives CASSFSGTSGATGETQYF.